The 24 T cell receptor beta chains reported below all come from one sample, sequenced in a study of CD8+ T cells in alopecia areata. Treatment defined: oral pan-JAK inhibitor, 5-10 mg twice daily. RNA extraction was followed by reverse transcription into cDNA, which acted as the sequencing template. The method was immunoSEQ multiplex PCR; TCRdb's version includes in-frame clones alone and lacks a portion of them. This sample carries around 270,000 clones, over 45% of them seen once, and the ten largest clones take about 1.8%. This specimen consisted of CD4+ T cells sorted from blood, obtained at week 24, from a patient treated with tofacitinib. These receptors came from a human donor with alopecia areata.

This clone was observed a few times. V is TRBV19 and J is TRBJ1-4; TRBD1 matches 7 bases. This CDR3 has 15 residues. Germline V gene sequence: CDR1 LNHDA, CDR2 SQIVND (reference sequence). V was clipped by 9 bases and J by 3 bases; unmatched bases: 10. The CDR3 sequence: CASRQGRGSNEKLFF. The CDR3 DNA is TGTGCCAGCAGACAGGGAAGGGGATCTAATGAAAAACTGTTTTTT.

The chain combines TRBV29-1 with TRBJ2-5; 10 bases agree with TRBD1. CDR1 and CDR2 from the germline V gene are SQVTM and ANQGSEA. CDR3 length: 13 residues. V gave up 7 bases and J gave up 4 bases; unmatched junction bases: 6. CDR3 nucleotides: TGCAGCGGACAGGGGGCGCTTAGAGAGACCCAGTACTTC. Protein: CSGQGALRETQYF.

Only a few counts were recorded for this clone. CDR3 DNA: TGTGCTGGAAGCGGGGGTCCCCTCACCGGGGAGCTGTTTTTT. It codes for CAGSGGPLTGELFF. This rearrangement joins TRBV30 to TRBJ2-2; TRBD2 matches 8 bases. The CDR3 contains 14 residues. CDR1 is GTSNPN, CDR2 SVGIG, per germline (reference sequence).

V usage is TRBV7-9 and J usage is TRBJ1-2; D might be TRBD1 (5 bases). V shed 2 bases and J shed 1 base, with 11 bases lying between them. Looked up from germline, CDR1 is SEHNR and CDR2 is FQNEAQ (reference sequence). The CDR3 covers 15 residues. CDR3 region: CASSLLDTLNYGYTF. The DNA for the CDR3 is TGTGCCAGCAGCTTACTGGACACGCTTAACTATGGCTACACCTTC.

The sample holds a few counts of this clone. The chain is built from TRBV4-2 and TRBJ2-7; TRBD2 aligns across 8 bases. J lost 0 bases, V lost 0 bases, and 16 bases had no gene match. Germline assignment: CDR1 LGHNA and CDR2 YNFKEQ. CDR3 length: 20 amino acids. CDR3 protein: CASSQDSPRLASTRSYEQYF. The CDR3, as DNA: TGTGCCAGCAGCCAAGATAGCCCCCGACTAGCGTCTACCCGCTCCTACGAGCAGTACTTC.

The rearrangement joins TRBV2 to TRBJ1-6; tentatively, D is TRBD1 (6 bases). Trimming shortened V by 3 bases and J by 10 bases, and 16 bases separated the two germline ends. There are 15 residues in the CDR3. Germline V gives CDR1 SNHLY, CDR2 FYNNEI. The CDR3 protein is CASSEGASSLSPLHF. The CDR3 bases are TGTGCCAGCAGTGAGGGGGCTTCATCCCTATCACCCCTCCACTTT.

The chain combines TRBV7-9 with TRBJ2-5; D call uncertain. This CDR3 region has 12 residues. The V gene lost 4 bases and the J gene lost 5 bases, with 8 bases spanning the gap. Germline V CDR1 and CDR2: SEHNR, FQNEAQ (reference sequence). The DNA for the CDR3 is TGTGCCAGCAGCTCACCCGGCGAGACCCAGTACTTC. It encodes CASSSPGETQYF.

The CDR3 coding sequence is TGTGCCAGCAGTTACGGGCGGGACAGGTCCTACGAGCAGTACTTC. Protein product: CASSYGRDRSYEQYF. V usage is TRBV5-6 and J usage is TRBJ2-7, with 8 bases matching TRBD1. V lost 5 bases, J lost 1 base, and 8 bases stayed unmatched. This CDR3 has 15 amino acids. The germline gives CDR1 SGHDT, CDR2 YYEEEE. The full variable domain, with the rest looked up from reference TRBV5-6 and TRBJ2-7, is DAGVTQSPTHLIKTRGQQVTLRCSPKSGHDTVSWYQQALGQGPQFIFQYYEEEERQRGNFPDRFSGHQFPNYSSELNVNALLLGDSALYLCASSYGRDRSYEQYFGPGTRLTVT.

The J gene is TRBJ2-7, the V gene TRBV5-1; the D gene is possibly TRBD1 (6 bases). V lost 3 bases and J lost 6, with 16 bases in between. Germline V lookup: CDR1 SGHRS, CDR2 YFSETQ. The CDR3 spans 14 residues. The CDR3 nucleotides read TGCGCCAGCAGCTCCTCAGGGGTCCTGGGCGAGCAGTACTTC. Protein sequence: CASSSSGVLGEQYF.

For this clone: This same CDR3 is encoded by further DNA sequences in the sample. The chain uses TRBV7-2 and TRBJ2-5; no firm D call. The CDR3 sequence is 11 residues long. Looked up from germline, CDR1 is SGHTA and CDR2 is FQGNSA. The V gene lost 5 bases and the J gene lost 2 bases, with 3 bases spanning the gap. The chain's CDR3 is CASSPQETQYF. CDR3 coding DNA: TGTGCCAGCAGCCCTCAAGAGACCCAGTACTTC. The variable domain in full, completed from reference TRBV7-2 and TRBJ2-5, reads GAGVSQSPSNKVTEKGKDVELRCDPISGHTALYWYRQSLGQGLEFLIYFQGNSAPDKSGLPSDRFSAERTGGSVSTLTIQRTQQEDSAVYLCASSPQETQYFGPGTRLLVL.

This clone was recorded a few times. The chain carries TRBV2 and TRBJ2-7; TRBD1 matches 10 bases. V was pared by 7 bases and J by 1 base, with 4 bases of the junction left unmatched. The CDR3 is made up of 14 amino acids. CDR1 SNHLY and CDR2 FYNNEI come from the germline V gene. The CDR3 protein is CASKGQGVSYEQYF. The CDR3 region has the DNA TGTGCCAGCAAAGGACAGGGGGTTTCCTACGAGCAGTACTTC.

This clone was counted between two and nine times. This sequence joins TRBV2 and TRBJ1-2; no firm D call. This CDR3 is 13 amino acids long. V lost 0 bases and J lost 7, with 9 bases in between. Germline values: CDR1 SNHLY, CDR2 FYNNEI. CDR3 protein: CASSEAADAGYTF. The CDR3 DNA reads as TGTGCCAGCAGTGAAGCCGCAGACGCTGGCTACACCTTC.

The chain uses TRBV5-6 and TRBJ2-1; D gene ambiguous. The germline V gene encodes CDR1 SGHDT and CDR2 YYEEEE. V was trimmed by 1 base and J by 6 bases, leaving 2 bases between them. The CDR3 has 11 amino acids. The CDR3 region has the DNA TGTGCCAGCAGCTTGTTCAATGAGCAGTTCTTC. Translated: CASSLFNEQFF.

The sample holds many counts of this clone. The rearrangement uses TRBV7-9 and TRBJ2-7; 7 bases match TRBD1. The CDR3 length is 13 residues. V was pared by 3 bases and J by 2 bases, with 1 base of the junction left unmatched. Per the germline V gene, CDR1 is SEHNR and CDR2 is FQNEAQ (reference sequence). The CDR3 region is CASSFGQAYEQYF. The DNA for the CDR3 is TGTGCCAGCAGCTTCGGACAGGCCTACGAGCAGTACTTC.

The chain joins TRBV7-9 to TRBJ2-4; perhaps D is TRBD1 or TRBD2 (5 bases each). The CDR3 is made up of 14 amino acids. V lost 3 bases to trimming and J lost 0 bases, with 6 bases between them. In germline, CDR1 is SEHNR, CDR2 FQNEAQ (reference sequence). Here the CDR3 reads CASSLGEAKNIQYF. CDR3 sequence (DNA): TGTGCCAGCAGCTTGGGGGAAGCCAAAAACATTCAGTACTTC.

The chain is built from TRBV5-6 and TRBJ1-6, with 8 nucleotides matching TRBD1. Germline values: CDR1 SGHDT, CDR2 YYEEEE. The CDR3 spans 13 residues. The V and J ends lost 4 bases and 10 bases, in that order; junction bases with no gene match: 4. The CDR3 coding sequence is TGTGCCAGCAGCGCGGGGGACAGGTCACCCCTCCACTTT. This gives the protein CASSAGDRSPLHF.

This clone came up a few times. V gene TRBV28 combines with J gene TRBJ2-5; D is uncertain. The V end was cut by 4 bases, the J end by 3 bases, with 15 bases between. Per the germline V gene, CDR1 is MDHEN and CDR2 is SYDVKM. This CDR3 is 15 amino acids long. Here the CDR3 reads CASSSPRSNKETQYF. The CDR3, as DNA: TGTGCCAGCAGTTCCCCCCGCAGCAATAAAGAGACCCAGTACTTC.

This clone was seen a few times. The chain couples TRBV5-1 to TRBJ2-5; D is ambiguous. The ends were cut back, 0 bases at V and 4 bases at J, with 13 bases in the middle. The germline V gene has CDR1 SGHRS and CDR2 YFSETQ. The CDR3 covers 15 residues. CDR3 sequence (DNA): TGCGCCAGCAGCTTGGTTGGGGATTTTCGAGAGACCCAGTACTTC. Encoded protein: CASSLVGDFRETQYF.

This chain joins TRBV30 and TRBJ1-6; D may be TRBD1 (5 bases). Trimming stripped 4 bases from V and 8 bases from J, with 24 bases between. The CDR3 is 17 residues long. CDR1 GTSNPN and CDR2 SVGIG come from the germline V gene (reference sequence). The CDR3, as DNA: TGTGCCTGGAATATCGGGAACAGGTTATCTTTAGATTCACCCCTCCACTTT. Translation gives CAWNIGNRLSLDSPLHF.

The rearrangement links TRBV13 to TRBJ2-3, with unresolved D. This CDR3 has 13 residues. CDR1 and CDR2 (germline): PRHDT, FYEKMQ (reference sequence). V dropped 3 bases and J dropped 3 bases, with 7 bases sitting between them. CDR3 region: CASSFARTDTQYF. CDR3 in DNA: TGTGCCAGCAGCTTCGCCCGGACAGATACGCAGTATTTT.

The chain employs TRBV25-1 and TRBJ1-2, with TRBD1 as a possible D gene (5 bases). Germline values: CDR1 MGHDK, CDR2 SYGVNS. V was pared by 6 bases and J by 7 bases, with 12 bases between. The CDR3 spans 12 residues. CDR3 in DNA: TGTGCCAGCAGGGGGCCAGGGAGTGGCTACACCTTC. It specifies CASRGPGSGYTF.

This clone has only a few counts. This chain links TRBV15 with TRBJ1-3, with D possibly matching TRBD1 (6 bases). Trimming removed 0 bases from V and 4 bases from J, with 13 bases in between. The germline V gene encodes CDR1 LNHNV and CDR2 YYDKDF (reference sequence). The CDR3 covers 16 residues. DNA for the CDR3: TGTGCCACCAGCAGAGATATGGGGACACAGGGAAACACCATATATTTT. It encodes CATSRDMGTQGNTIYF.

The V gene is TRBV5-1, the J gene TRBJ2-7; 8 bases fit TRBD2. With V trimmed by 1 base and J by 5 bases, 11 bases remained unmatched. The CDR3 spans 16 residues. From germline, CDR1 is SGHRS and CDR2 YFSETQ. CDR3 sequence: CASSLQPGGPLNEQYF. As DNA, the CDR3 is TGCGCCAGCAGCTTGCAACCGGGGGGGCCGTTGAACGAGCAGTACTTC.

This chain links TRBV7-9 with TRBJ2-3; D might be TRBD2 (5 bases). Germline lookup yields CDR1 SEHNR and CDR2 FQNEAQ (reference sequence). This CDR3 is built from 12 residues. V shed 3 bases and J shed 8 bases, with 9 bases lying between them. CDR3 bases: TGTGCCAGCAGCTTCACCGAGGGTACGCAGTATTTT. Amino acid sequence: CASSFTEGTQYF.